This is a list of T cell receptor beta chains from one sample in a study of shared clonotypes between healthy human individuals. TCRdb keeps only in-frame clones here, not all; method: immunoSEQ multiplex PCR. This sample has approximately 2.3 million clones, with 93% found just once. Sequencing used naive CD4+ T cells from PBMCs. The receptors originated from a man between 18 and 35 years old in good health. Some clones in this sample may be carry-over from other donors' samples. Both conserved end residues are part of each CDR3. The D gene is left open where the match is weak. Some rows have no size entry. The others give once, few or many, or a class for an expanded clone.

>-|TRBV7-3|TRBJ2-5|once
CASSLRIRQSQETQYF
TGTGCCAGCAGCTTACGGATCAGGCAAAGTCAAGAGACCCAGTACTTC
>TRBD2|TRBV18|TRBJ2-7|-
CASSPYVSGTSYEQYF
TGTGCCAGCTCACCATACGTTAGCGGGACCTCCTACGAGCAGTACTTC
>TRBD2|TRBV9|TRBJ2-1|-
CASSPRAAGVSGEQFF
TGTGCCAGCAGCCCAAGAGCAGCGGGAGTGTCGGGTGAGCAGTTCTTC
>-|TRBV29-1|TRBJ1-3|-
CSVDEGNTIYF
TGCAGCGTGGACGAAGGAAACACCATATATTTT
>TRBD1|TRBV5-1|TRBJ1-2|once
CASAPRGDYGYTF
TGCGCCAGCGCCCCCAGGGGGGACTATGGCTACACCTTC
>TRBD2|TRBV27|TRBJ2-7|-
CASSWGGDTGYEQYF
TGTGCCAGCTCCTGGGGGGGAGACACTGGGTACGAGCAGTACTTC
>TRBD1|TRBV28|TRBJ1-5|-
CASIQGAPSNQPQHF
TGTGCCAGCATTCAGGGGGCCCCTAGCAATCAGCCCCAGCATTTT
>TRBD2|TRBV4-1|TRBJ2-7|-
CASSLLLAGTYEQYF
TGCGCCAGCAGCCTGTTACTAGCGGGAACCTACGAGCAGTACTTC
>TRBD1|TRBV2|TRBJ1-1|-
CARTEQGALNTEAFF
TGTGCCAGGACGGAACAGGGGGCTTTAAACACTGAAGCTTTCTTT
>TRBD1|TRBV28|TRBJ2-1|-
CASSLPDRRPDNEQFF
TGTGCCAGCAGTTTACCGGACAGGCGACCAGACAATGAGCAGTTCTTC
>TRBD2|TRBV18|TRBJ2-1|once
CASSRLLAFEVYEQFF
TGTGCCAGCTCAAGACTACTAGCGTTCGAGGTTTATGAGCAGTTCTTC
>-|TRBV7-9|TRBJ1-2|-
CASSLEGGGYTF
TGTGCCAGCAGCTTAGAAGGGGGAGGCTACACCTTC
>-|TRBV18|TRBJ1-2|-
CASSPASRTVYGYTF
TGTGCCAGCTCACCGGCGAGCAGGACAGTCTATGGCTACACCTTC